The rows below give T cell receptor beta chains drawn from one sample of a study of cytomegalovirus exposure and HLA in healthy donors. The repertoire was sequenced with immunoSEQ multiplex PCR; TCRdb's copy has only in-frame clones and lacks some. This sample yields roughly 140,000 clones, of which about three quarters are seen a single time; 1.7% belongs to the top ten. Sequenced: PBMCs. The receptors originated from a woman in her thirties in good health and CMV-seronegative. The CDR3 runs from the conserved cysteine through the conserved F or W. The D gene is left open where the match is weak. The size field is filled for only some rows; it gives once, few, many or a size class.

d_call j_call v_call clone_size cdr3_nt cdr3_aa
TRBD1 TRBJ1-1 TRBV6-5 NA TGTGCCAGCAGTTACTCGGGACAGGCGGACACTGAAGCTTTCTTT CASSYSGQADTEAFF
NA TRBJ1-1 TRBV18 NA TGTGCCAGCTCACCCGTTGGGGGGGTGAGCACTGAAGCTTTCTTT CASSPVGGVSTEAFF
NA TRBJ2-4 TRBV7-8 NA TGTGCCAGCAGCTACAACCAGGGTAACGGCAAAAACATTCAGTACTTC CASSYNQGNGKNIQYF
TRBD1 TRBJ2-5 TRBV5-6 NA TGTGCCAGCAGCTTGAGACAGGGCCTCCAAGAGACCCAGTACTTC CASSLRQGLQETQYF
NA TRBJ2-7 TRBV11-2 NA TGTGCCAGCAGCTTAGGCAGGGGCCTCTACGAGCAGTACTTC CASSLGRGLYEQYF
NA TRBJ1-1 TRBV5-1 NA TGCGCCAGCAGCTGGGCCGGCCCCATGAACACTGAAGCTTTCTTT CASSWAGPMNTEAFF
TRBD2 TRBJ2-2 TRBV12-5 NA TGTGCTAGTGGGGTGACTAGCGGGAACACCGGGGAGCTGTTTTTT CASGVTSGNTGELFF
NA TRBJ2-7 TRBV30 NA TGTGCCTGGAGTGTTGGTAGCGCCTACGAGCAGTACTTC CAWSVGSAYEQYF
NA TRBJ2-1 TRBV5-1 NA TGCGCCAGCAGCTTGGATCTTGGGAGAGAGCAGTTCTTC CASSLDLGREQFF
TRBD2 TRBJ2-1 TRBV27 NA TGTGCCAGCAGTTTACAGTTACTAGCGGGGGGTAATGAGCAGTTCTTC CASSLQLLAGGNEQFF
NA TRBJ1-3 TRBV4-3 NA TGCGCCAGCAGCCAGGCACAGGGTTTTGGAAACACCATATATTTT CASSQAQGFGNTIYF
TRBD1 TRBJ2-2 TRBV7-2 NA TGTGCCAGCAGCTTATGGTCAGGGGGCCCCACCGGGGAGCTGTTTTTT CASSLWSGGPTGELFF
TRBD1 TRBJ1-1 TRBV9 NA TGTGCCAGCAGTGCAGTAGACAGGGTATCTGGGTCTGAAGCTTTCTTT CASSAVDRVSGSEAFF
TRBD2 TRBJ2-3 TRBV11-3 NA TGTGCCAGCAGTATAGCGGGGGGGCCATACGATACGCAGTATTTT CASSIAGGPYDTQYF
NA TRBJ2-3 TRBV6-5 NA TGTGCCAGCAGTCACCGGGATACGCAGTATTTT CASSHRDTQYF
NA TRBJ1-5 TRBV18 NA TGTGCCAGCTCACCCTATGGTGGTGATCAGCCCCAGCATTTT CASSPYGGDQPQHF
TRBD2 TRBJ2-5 TRBV5-4 NA TGTGCCAGCAGCACGGACCTAGCGGGGGGAGAGACCCAGTACTTC CASSTDLAGGETQYF
TRBD2 TRBJ2-1 TRBV5-4 NA TGTGCCAGCAGCCCGGGGGGTTATGCGGGGTCCTACAATGAGCAGTTCTTC CASSPGGYAGSYNEQFF
TRBD1 TRBJ1-6 TRBV6-1 NA TGTGCCAGCAGTGGAAGGGGACAGAGCTCCTATAATTCACCCCTCCACTTT CASSGRGQSSYNSPLHF
NA TRBJ2-7 TRBV11-2 NA TGTGCCAGCAGCTTAGGTCCAGGGTCCTACGAGCAGTACTTC CASSLGPGSYEQYF
NA TRBJ1-1 TRBV5-6 NA TGTGCCAGCAGCTCGGTTCAGGGGCAAGCTTTCTTT CASSSVQGQAFF
NA TRBJ1-3 TRBV5-1 once TGCGCCAGCAGCCAGGGGTCTGGAAACACCATATATTTT CASSQGSGNTIYF
NA TRBJ1-4 TRBV11-2 once TGTGCCAGCAGCTCCGGGCTGCGGGGTGAAAAACTGTTTTTT CASSSGLRGEKLFF
NA TRBJ1-1 TRBV5-5 NA TGTGCCAGCAGCTTGGCCCCGGGAGGTAGGCCGAGAGACACTGAAGCTTTCTTT CASSLAPGGRPRDTEAFF
NA TRBJ1-2 TRBV5-4 once TGTGCCAGCAGCTCCGAACCCGGGAAGATAAATAACTATGGCTACACCTTC CASSSEPGKINNYGYTF
NA TRBJ2-6 TRBV6-5 NA TGTGCCAGCAGGGGGCGAACCTCTGGGGCCAACGTCCTGACTTTC CASRGRTSGANVLTF
NA TRBJ2-4 TRBV21-1 NA TGTGCCAGCAGCAAAGATGGGACTCAGAGTAGGGTAGCCAAAAACATTCAGTACTTC CASSKDGTQSRVAKNIQYF
TRBD2 TRBJ2-5 TRBV7-3 NA TGTGCCAGCAGTCTCAGCGGGGGGGCCGAGACCCAGTACTTC CASSLSGGAETQYF
NA TRBJ2-2 TRBV18 NA TGTGCCAGCTCGAGGAGAACCGGGGAGCTGTTTTTT CASSRRTGELFF
TRBD1 TRBJ2-7 TRBV5-4 NA TGTGCCAGCAGCCCTGGACAGGGTTTTTCCCACGAGCAGTACTTC CASSPGQGFSHEQYF
TRBD1 TRBJ1-5 TRBV2 NA TGTGCCAGCAAGCAACAGGGGGCGGTCAATCAGCCCCAGCATTTT CASKQQGAVNQPQHF
NA TRBJ2-2 TRBV7-7 NA TGTGCCAGCAGGGAGGGTCCCTCCAGCACCGGGGAGCTGTTTTTT CASREGPSSTGELFF
TRBD2 TRBJ2-2 TRBV4-2 few TGTGCCAGCAGCCTTGGACTAGCAGGGACCGGGGAGCTGTTTTTT CASSLGLAGTGELFF
NA TRBJ1-1 TRBV6-1 NA TGTGCCAGCAGTGAAGCCCGGGGGACCAACACTGAAGCTTTCTTT CASSEARGTNTEAFF
TRBD1 TRBJ1-3 TRBV5-1 NA TGCGCCAGCAGCTTGGGACAGGGGAAAAACACCATATATTTT CASSLGQGKNTIYF
NA TRBJ2-7 TRBV6-5 NA TGTGCCAGCAGTTACTCTGCCGGGTTCTACGAGCAGTACTTC CASSYSAGFYEQYF
NA TRBJ1-1 TRBV5-1 NA TGCGCCAGCACCAATGGGGGGGGTCCGAACACTGAAGCTTTCTTT CASTNGGGPNTEAFF
TRBD1 TRBJ1-2 TRBV6-1 few TGTGCCAGCAGTGAAGGGCGGACAGGCATCTTGACCTACACCTTC CASSEGRTGILTYTF
TRBD2 TRBJ2-5 TRBV9 NA TGTGCCAGCAGCGTAGTGCGGGGGGGTCGAGAGACCCAGTACTTC CASSVVRGGRETQYF
TRBD2 TRBJ2-3 TRBV11-2 NA TGTGCCAGCAGCAGGACTACTAGCGGGGGCCGCACAGATACGCAGTATTTT CASSRTTSGGRTDTQYF
TRBD2 TRBJ2-7 TRBV5-1 once TGCGCCAGCAGCTTGATGCGGGGGGAATCCTACGAGCAGTACTTC CASSLMRGESYEQYF
TRBD1 TRBJ2-7 TRBV5-5 NA TGTGCCAGCAGCTGGACAGGGGGGACAGGCGAGCAGTACTTC CASSWTGGTGEQYF
NA TRBJ1-4 TRBV7-9 NA TGTGCCAGCAGCCCCCGCCAGGTAGCTAATGAAAAACTGTTTTTT CASSPRQVANEKLFF
NA TRBJ1-4 TRBV4-3 NA TGCGCCAGCAGCCCGGGTCCCCGTAGCGAAAAACTGTTTTTT CASSPGPRSEKLFF
TRBD1 TRBJ1-4 TRBV7-8 NA TGTGCCAGCGTCCGGGACAGGGGGAGTGAAAAACTGTTTTTT CASVRDRGSEKLFF
TRBD1 TRBJ2-7 TRBV19 NA TGTGCCAGTAGTACTCCGGACAGGCCCTACGAGCAGTACTTC CASSTPDRPYEQYF